Following are 18 T cell receptor beta chains from one sample sequenced in a study of blood T cell repertoires in COVID-19. Sequencing used immunoSEQ multiplex PCR; TCRdb keeps in-frame clones, though not all of them. The sample contains 110,000 or so clones, 80% of which appear only once. Sequenced input: peripheral blood. The source of these receptors is a human donor in a cohort sampled during active or convalescent COVID-19.

The V and J genes are TRBV2 and TRBJ2-1; unclear D gene. This CDR3 has 15 amino acids. V was pared by 5 bases and J by 1 base, with 12 bases between. Per the germline V gene, CDR1 is SNHLY and CDR2 is FYNNEI. The CDR3 sequence is CASSKRVASYNEQFF. Here the CDR3 DNA reads TGTGCCAGCAGTAAACGCGTAGCATCCTACAATGAGCAGTTCTTC.

This chain uses TRBV9 with TRBJ2-3, with D unresolved. The CDR3 extends over 12 amino acids. V dropped 0 bases and J dropped 5 bases, with 4 bases sitting between them. CDR1 is SGDLS and CDR2 is YYNGEE in the germline V gene. For the CDR3, the DNA is TGTGCCAGCAGCGTAGGCGTAGATACGCAGTATTTT. It codes for CASSVGVDTQYF.

Only one count was recorded for this clone. The rearrangement links TRBV7-9 to TRBJ1-2; D uncertain. The V end lost 3 bases, the J end lost 6 bases, and 8 bases lay between the germline ends. The CDR3 loop spans 12 amino acids. The germline CDR1 and CDR2 sequences are SEHNR and FQNEAQ (reference sequence). The CDR3 bases are TGTGCCAGCAGCTTGGCACTAAATGGCTACACCTTC. This encodes CASSLALNGYTF.

This chain links TRBV5-6 with TRBJ2-4; 9 bases fit TRBD1. From germline, CDR1 is SGHDT and CDR2 YYEEEE. There are 16 residues in the CDR3. V dropped 1 base and J dropped 1; count of bases not matched to a gene: 3. This chain's CDR3 is CASSLWTGEAKNIQYF. The CDR3 region has the DNA TGTGCCAGCAGCTTGTGGACAGGGGAGGCCAAAAACATTCAGTACTTC.

The chain carries TRBV6-2 or TRBV6-3 and TRBJ1-1; a weak D match, TRBD1 (6 bases). Germline V gives CDR1 MNHEY, CDR2 SVGEGT. The CDR3 consists of 16 residues. Deletions cut 7 bases from V and 0 bases from J, with 18 bases between. CDR3 in amino acids: CASTPPGTRMNTEAFF. The CDR3 DNA is TGTGCCAGCACCCCGCCAGGGACACGTATGAACACTGAAGCTTTCTTT.

The chain joins TRBV9 to TRBJ1-5; TRBD1 aligns across 10 bases. Unmatched junction bases numbered 15, after V lost 3 bases and J lost 3 bases. The CDR3 spans 19 residues. The germline CDR1 and CDR2 sequences are SGDLS and YYNGEE. The CDR3 protein is CASSENRDRGFNNNQPQHF. The CDR3 region has the DNA TGTGCCAGCAGCGAAAACCGGGACAGGGGTTTTAATAACAATCAGCCCCAGCATTTT.

The CDR3, as DNA: TGTGCCAGCACCCGACAGGGGGGTCCGACCTACGAGCAGTACTTC. Its protein is CASTRQGGPTYEQYF. The chain recombines TRBV2 with TRBJ2-7; 9 nucleotides align to TRBD1. Trimming cost V 7 bases and J 2 bases; bases outside gene matches: 9. The CDR3 contains 15 residues. The germline V gene encodes CDR1 SNHLY and CDR2 FYNNEI.

This clone has only a few counts. This chain connects TRBV2 to TRBJ2-3, with 7 bases lining up with TRBD2. V shed 5 bases, J shed 0 bases, and the junction held 5 bases outside the gene matches. In germline, CDR1 is SNHLY, CDR2 FYNNEI. The CDR3 is 15 amino acids. This CDR3 reads CASSPSGTSTDTQYF. The CDR3 DNA reads TGTGCCAGCAGTCCGAGCGGGACTAGCACAGATACGCAGTATTTT.

The chain couples TRBV7-9 to TRBJ1-1; D ambiguous. Germline CDR1 is SEHNR and CDR2 is FQNEAQ (reference sequence). The V and J ends lost 7 bases and 8 bases respectively, with 17 bases between them. The CDR3 is 13 amino acids. The CDR3 region has the DNA TGTGCCAGCACCGATAAGAAGGACTCAGAAGCTTTCTTT. Amino acid sequence: CASTDKKDSEAFF.

CDR3 sequence reads: CASSFRGGSEQYF. The CDR3 coding sequence is TGCGCCAGCAGCTTCAGGGGCGGTTCCGAGCAGTACTTC. The rearrangement links TRBV5-1 to TRBJ2-7; tentative D call: TRBD1 (6 bases). Germline V gene lookup returns CDR1 SGHRS and CDR2 YFSETQ. The CDR3 is 13 amino acids. V was cut by 2 bases and J by 6 bases, with 12 bases left in between.

The rearrangement uses TRBV4-1 and TRBJ2-7; a possible D gene is TRBD1 (5 bases). The CDR3 is 13 residues long. Per the germline V gene, CDR1 is MGHRA and CDR2 is YSYEKL. Trimming cost V 2 bases and J 2 bases, with 7 bases left between them. The CDR3 DNA reads TGCGCCAGCAGCCAAACAGGACCCTACGAGCAGTACTTC. The encoded protein is CASSQTGPYEQYF.

This rearrangement joins TRBV20-1 to TRBJ2-3; maybe TRBD1 (6 bases). Trimming pared 3 bases from V and 1 base from J, leaving 14 bases between. Germline CDR1 reads DFQATT; CDR2 reads SNEGSKA (reference sequence). The length of the CDR3 is 15 residues. This CDR3 reads CSASTKGVGTDTQYF. In DNA, the CDR3 is TGCAGTGCTAGTACCAAGGGGGTAGGCACAGATACGCAGTATTTT.

This chain uses TRBV9 with TRBJ2-2; tentatively, D is TRBD1 (7 bases). V was clipped by 0 bases and J by 0 bases, with 30 bases between them. This CDR3 spans 23 amino acids. Germline values: CDR1 SGDLS, CDR2 YYNGEE. CDR3 DNA sequence: TGTGCCAGCAGCGTAGGAGGTTCGGGGCAGGGGGGAGGAAATTGGGCGAACACCGGGGAGCTGTTTTTT. Translated: CASSVGGSGQGGGNWANTGELFF.

The table lists this clone with a few counts. The chain recombines TRBV4-3 with TRBJ2-7; 9 bases fit TRBD1. The germline V gene encodes CDR1 LGHNA and CDR2 YSLEER. This CDR3 region has 14 residues. V was pared by 1 base and J by 4 bases, with 2 bases of the junction left unmatched. The CDR3 region is CASSQVQGAYEQYF. The CDR3 coding sequence is TGCGCCAGCAGCCAAGTACAGGGGGCGTACGAGCAGTACTTC.

This chain joins TRBV18 and TRBJ2-1; TRBD1 is a possible D gene (5 bases). The CDR3 totals 15 residues. V was pared by 0 bases and J by 0 bases, with 6 bases between. Germline V gene data show CDR1 as KGHSH and CDR2 as LQKENI. The CDR3 coding sequence is TGTGCCAGCTCACCACCGACAGACTCCTACAATGAGCAGTTCTTC. Residues: CASSPPTDSYNEQFF.

The chain uses TRBV5-1 and TRBJ1-2, with a weak D call TRBD1 (6 bases). Trimming removed 4 bases at V and 0 bases at J, with 22 bases between. The CDR3 spans 18 residues. Germline CDR1 reads SGHRS; CDR2 reads YFSETQ. The CDR3 DNA reads TGCGCCAGCAGCACCGCGTCGGGGGGGCTCACCCCTAACTATGGCTACACCTTC. Protein product: CASSTASGGLTPNYGYTF.

This clone was seen a few times. The chain couples TRBV5-1 to TRBJ1-2; the D is unclear. The length of the CDR3 is 14 residues. V lost 1 base and J lost 1, with 8 bases in between. Germline V gene lookup returns CDR1 SGHRS and CDR2 YFSETQ. This CDR3 reads CASSLSAVNYGYTF. In nucleotides, the CDR3 is TGCGCCAGCAGCTTGTCTGCAGTTAACTATGGCTACACCTTC. The variable domain in full, with the rest retrieved from reference TRBV5-1 and TRBJ1-2, is KAGVTQTPRYLIKTRGQQVTLSCSPISGHRSVSWYQQTPGQGLQFLFEYFSETQRNKGNFPGRFSGRQFSNSRSEMNVSTLELGDSALYLCASSLSAVNYGYTFGSGTRLTVV.

The rearrangement links TRBV2 to TRBJ2-1; TRBD1 matches at 7 bases. Germline CDR1 is SNHLY and CDR2 is FYNNEI. The V and J ends lost 10 bases and 12 bases, in that order; junction bases with no gene match: 27. The length of the CDR3 is 17 residues. CDR3 residues: CAINTPGTARPTMVQFF. The CDR3 DNA follows: TGTGCCATTAATACCCCCGGGACAGCGAGACCTACAATGGTGCAGTTCTTC. The full variable domain, completed using reference TRBV2 and TRBJ2-1, is EPEVTQTPSHQVTQMGQEVILRCVPISNHLYFYWYRQILGQKVEFLVSFYNNEISEKSEIFDDQFSVERPDGSNFTLKIRSTKLEDSAMYFCAINTPGTARPTMVQFFGPGTRLTVL.